This T cell receptor beta chain was identified during a study of radiation and T cells in renal cell carcinoma. Documented time point: blood 2 weeks post-SBRT. Treatment meaning: 15 Gy SBRT to primary tumor, nephrectomy 4 weeks later. The patient's renal cell carcinoma had clear cell pathology. This table comes from immunoSEQ multiplex PCR, and its TCRdb copy is limited to in-frame clones, with some not included. The sample has 150,000 to 190,000 clones; roughly 87% are singletons. Broader study findings: Top tumor clonotypes rose in blood 2 weeks post-radiation, then contracted.

For this clone: What it binds is not known.

The germline V and J ends were trimmed by 0 bases and 1 base, with 7 bases remaining between them. This CDR3 is built from 14 residues. From germline, CDR1 is MNHEY and CDR2 SVGAGI. This sequence was found in a woman in her forties or fifties with renal cell carcinoma. Specimen: blood, collected from a patient whose treatment included radiotherapy and nephrectomy. The chain combines TRBV6-5 with TRBJ2-7, with D uncertain. CDR3 region: CASSYSTASYEQYF. CDR3 bases: TGTGCCAGCAGTTACTCAACCGCGTCCTACGAGCAGTACTTC.